These 31 T cell receptor beta chains share one sample of origin, sequenced in a study of T cells expressing NK-cell markers. One entry per CDR3 protein, without DNA, is what TCRdb gives after re-calling the 5' RACE reads. Its table records about 150,000 distinct CDR3 sequences. The sample was blood T cells: a sorted CD56 or NKG2C T cell subset, CD4+ or CD8+ T cells, or bulk PBMC T cells (not recorded which). The origin of the receptors is a woman between 45 and 60 years old in good health.

The rearrangement joins TRBV27 to TRBJ2-6; without DNA, the TCRdb call of TRBD1 cannot be checked. The germline CDR1 and CDR2 sequences are MNHEY and SMNVEV (reference sequence). The CDR3 spans 16 residues. CDR3 amino acids: CASSPTGFSGANVLTF.

This chain links TRBV12-3 or TRBV12-4 with TRBJ2-5; TCRdb reports TRBD1, a call that lacks DNA to check it against. CDR3 length equals 12 residues. This CDR3 reads CASLGQTETQYF.

V and J are TRBV9 and TRBJ1-1. Germline V gene lookup returns CDR1 SGDLS and CDR2 YYNGEE. The CDR3 contains 15 residues. The CDR3: CASSVETGRGTEAFF.

The chain is built from TRBV23-1 and TRBJ2-5; without DNA, the TCRdb call of TRBD1 cannot be checked. TRBV23-1 is treated as an ORF (open reading frame) with a function not yet certain. CDR3 length: 13 residues. CDR3 in amino acids: CASGRGPKETQYF.

This chain joins TRBV2 and TRBJ1-2; TCRdb calls TRBD1, which cannot be checked without DNA. The germline gives CDR1 SNHLY, CDR2 FYNNEI. CDR3 length equals 14 residues. CDR3 protein: CASSAGTGGGGYTF.

V is TRBV10-1 and J is TRBJ1-5; TCRdb names TRBD1, which stays unverified in the absence of DNA. Germline-derived CDR1 and CDR2 are WNHNN and SYGVQD (reference sequence). The CDR3 is 13 residues long. The CDR3 loop reads CASSDGGPQPQHF.

This chain joins TRBV19 and TRBJ2-1; checking the TCRdb D call of TRBD1 is not possible without DNA. Germline CDR1 is LNHDA and CDR2 is SQIVND (reference sequence). The length of the CDR3 is 14 residues. The CDR3 is CASTAGQRNNEQFF.

The gene calls are TRBV9 and TRBJ2-1. The CDR3 has 14 amino acids. Germline-derived CDR1 and CDR2 are SGDLS and YYNGEE. The CDR3 reads CASSDPGLLGEQFF.

This rearrangement joins TRBV6-4 to TRBJ2-1; TCRdb indicates TRBD2, and absent DNA this call remains unverified. There are 16 residues in the CDR3. CDR1 and CDR2 from the germline V gene are MRHNA and SNTAGT. CDR3 in amino acids: CASSLLTSGPYNEQFF.

The chain has TRBV7-9 and TRBJ1-1; TCRdb outputs TRBD1, but without DNA this stays unchecked. CDR3 size: 14 residues. Germline-derived CDR1 and CDR2 are SEHNR and FQNEAQ (reference sequence). This CDR3 reads CASSPAGPNTEAFF.

V is TRBV5-1 and J is TRBJ1-1; the TCRdb D gene call, TRBD1, has no DNA to confirm it. Looked up from germline, CDR1 is SGHRS and CDR2 is YFSETQ. This CDR3 region has 13 residues. This CDR3 reads CASRTGSSTEAFF.

The genes are TRBV5-6 and TRBJ2-7; as DNA is missing, the TRBD1 call by TCRdb cannot be tested. Germline V gene lookup returns CDR1 SGHDT and CDR2 YYEEEE. The CDR3 runs to 16 residues. This chain's CDR3 is CASSPNPGQGPYEQYF.

The J gene is TRBJ1-3, the V gene TRBV4-1. The CDR3 contains 15 residues. CDR1 MGHRA and CDR2 YSYEKL come from the germline V gene. This CDR3 is CASSQQDHSGNTIYF.

The chain links TRBV7-9 to TRBJ2-1. Per the germline V gene, CDR1 is SEHNR and CDR2 is FQNEAQ (reference sequence). The length of the CDR3 is 14 residues. CDR3 sequence: CASSLVPGRDEQFF.

The CDR3 reads CASSPRQGSRPDFKTDTQYF. The chain carries TRBV7-9 and TRBJ2-3; TCRdb designates TRBD1, a call that cannot be tested without DNA. This CDR3 has 20 residues. Germline-derived CDR1 and CDR2 are SEHNR and FQNEAQ (reference sequence).

V usage is TRBV20-1 and J usage is TRBJ1-1; TCRdb proposes TRBD1, but this gene call is untestable without DNA. CDR1 is DFQATT, CDR2 SNEGSKA, per germline (reference sequence). The CDR3 is 13 residues long. This chain's CDR3 is CSARPQGNTEAFF.

The CDR3 is CASMTGGKETQYF. The V and J genes are TRBV13 and TRBJ2-5; lacking DNA, the TRBD1 call made by TCRdb goes unchecked. The CDR3 runs to 13 residues. Germline V lookup: CDR1 PRHDT, CDR2 FYEKMQ (reference sequence).

The genes are TRBV27 and TRBJ2-1. CDR1 and CDR2 (germline): MNHEY, SMNVEV (reference sequence). This CDR3 region has 14 residues. The CDR3 loop reads CASSLYTYGGEQFF.

The CDR3 sequence is CASSQGYAYNEQFF. The chain joins TRBV3-1 to TRBJ2-1. Germline assignment: CDR1 LGHDT and CDR2 YNNKEL (reference sequence). This CDR3 has 14 residues.

J is TRBJ1-2 and V is TRBV5-1. The CDR3 is 14 residues long. CDR1 and CDR2 (germline): SGHRS, YFSETQ. CDR3: CASSPASSAEGYTF.

The genes are TRBV9 and TRBJ2-6. The germline V gene encodes CDR1 SGDLS and CDR2 YYNGEE. This CDR3 comprises 14 residues. The CDR3 here is CASSGLSGANVLTF.

CDR3 loop: CASSLVGQGAYEQYF. The chain uses TRBV12-3 or TRBV12-4 and TRBJ2-7; checking the TCRdb D call of TRBD1 is not possible without DNA. The length of the CDR3 is 15 residues.

The gene calls are TRBV4-1 and TRBJ2-1. CDR3 size: 15 residues. Germline V gives CDR1 MGHRA, CDR2 YSYEKL. The CDR3 here is CATQPNRASYNEQFF.

V and J are TRBV7-9 and TRBJ1-2. The V gene's germline CDR1 is SEHNR and CDR2 FQNEAQ (reference sequence). The CDR3 is 13 residues long. The CDR3 loop reads CASSFEGYYGYTF. Complete variable domain (other parts from reference TRBV7-9 and TRBJ1-2): DTGVSQNPRHKITKRGQNVTFRCDPISEHNRLYWYRQTLGQGPEFLTYFQNEAQLEKSRLLSDRFSAERPKGSFSTLEIQRTEQGDSAMYLCASSFEGYYGYTFGSGTRLTVV.

The chain employs TRBV10-3 and TRBJ2-7; absent DNA, TCRdb's TRBD1 call cannot be checked. Germline V gives CDR1 ENHRY, CDR2 SYGVKD. This CDR3 contains 13 residues. CDR3: CAILGEGPYEQYF.

The chain has TRBV4-1 and TRBJ2-2; TCRdb designates TRBD2, a call that cannot be tested without DNA. This CDR3 contains 17 residues. Germline V gene sequence: CDR1 MGHRA, CDR2 YSYEKL. The CDR3 loop is CASSQDPGLAESGELFF.

The rearrangement links TRBV7-9 to TRBJ1-1; TCRdb lists TRBD1, though no DNA is available to test this call. This CDR3 has 13 amino acids. CDR1 SEHNR and CDR2 FQNEAQ come from the germline V gene (reference sequence). The CDR3: CASSSQENTEAFF.

This chain uses TRBV5-4 with TRBJ2-4; TCRdb outputs TRBD1, but without DNA this stays unchecked. The CDR3 runs to 17 residues. Germline V gene data show CDR1 as SGHNT and CDR2 as YYREEE (reference sequence). This chain's CDR3 is CASSRRGGTLAKNIQYF.

The chain employs TRBV3-1 and TRBJ1-2; TCRdb selects TRBD1, and the lack of DNA leaves this call unchecked. The CDR3 runs 14 residues. CDR1 and CDR2 (germline): LGHDT, YNNKEL (reference sequence). CDR3 sequence reads: CASSQDSRGPGYTF.

The rearrangement uses TRBV7-7 and TRBJ2-5; TCRdb designates TRBD1, a call that cannot be tested without DNA. This CDR3 comprises 15 residues. The germline V gene encodes CDR1 SSHAT and CDR2 FNYEAQ (reference sequence). CDR3 in amino acids: CASSSGTGGQETQYF.

This chain uses TRBV9 with TRBJ1-1; TCRdb indicates TRBD1, and absent DNA this call remains unverified. CDR1 SGDLS and CDR2 YYNGEE come from the germline V gene. This CDR3 contains 17 residues. The CDR3 is CASSVDPGKGMNTEAFF.